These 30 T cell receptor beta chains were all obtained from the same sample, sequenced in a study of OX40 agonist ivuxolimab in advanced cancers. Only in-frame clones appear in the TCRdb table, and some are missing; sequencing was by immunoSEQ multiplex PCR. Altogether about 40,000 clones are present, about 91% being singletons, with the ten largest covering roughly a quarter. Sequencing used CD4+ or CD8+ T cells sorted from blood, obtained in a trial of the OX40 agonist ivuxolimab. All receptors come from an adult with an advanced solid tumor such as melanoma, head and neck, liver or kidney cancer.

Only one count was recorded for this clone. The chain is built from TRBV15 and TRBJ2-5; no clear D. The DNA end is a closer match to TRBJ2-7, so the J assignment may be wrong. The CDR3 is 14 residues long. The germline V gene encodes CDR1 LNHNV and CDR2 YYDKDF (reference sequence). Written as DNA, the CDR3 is TGTGCCACCAGTACAGACCAGAGCTCCTACGAGCAGTACTTC. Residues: CATSTDQSSYEQYF.

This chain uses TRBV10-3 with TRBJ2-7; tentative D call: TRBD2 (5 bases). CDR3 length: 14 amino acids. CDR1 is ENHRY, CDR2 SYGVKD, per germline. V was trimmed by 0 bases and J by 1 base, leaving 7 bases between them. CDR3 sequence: CAISESIASYEQYF. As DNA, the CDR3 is TGTGCCATCAGTGAGTCAATAGCGTCCTACGAGCAGTACTTC.

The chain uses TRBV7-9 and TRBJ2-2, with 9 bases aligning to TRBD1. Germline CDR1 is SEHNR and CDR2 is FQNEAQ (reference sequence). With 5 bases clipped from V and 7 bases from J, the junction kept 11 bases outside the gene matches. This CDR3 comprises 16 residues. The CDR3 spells CASSLTPGQGNGELFF. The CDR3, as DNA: TGTGCCAGCAGCCTAACCCCGGGACAGGGAAACGGGGAGCTGTTTTTT.

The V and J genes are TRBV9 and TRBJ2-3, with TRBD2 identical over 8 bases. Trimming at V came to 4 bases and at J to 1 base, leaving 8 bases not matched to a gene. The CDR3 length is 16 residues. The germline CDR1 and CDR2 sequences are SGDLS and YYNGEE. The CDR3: CASSPTGREGTDTQYF. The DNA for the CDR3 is TGTGCCAGCAGCCCGACGGGGCGGGAGGGCACAGATACGCAGTATTTT. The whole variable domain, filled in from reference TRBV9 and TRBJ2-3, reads DSGVTQTPKHLITATGQRVTLRCSPRSGDLSVYWYQQSLDQGLQFLIQYYNGEERAKGNILERFSAQQFPDLHSELNLSSLELGDSALYFCASSPTGREGTDTQYFGPGTRLTVL.

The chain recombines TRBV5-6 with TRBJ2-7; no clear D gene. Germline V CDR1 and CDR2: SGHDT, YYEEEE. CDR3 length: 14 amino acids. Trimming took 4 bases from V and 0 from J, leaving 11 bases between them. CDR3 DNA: TGTGCCAGCAGCCAAGAACAGAGCTCCTACGAGCAGTACTTC. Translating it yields CASSQEQSSYEQYF.

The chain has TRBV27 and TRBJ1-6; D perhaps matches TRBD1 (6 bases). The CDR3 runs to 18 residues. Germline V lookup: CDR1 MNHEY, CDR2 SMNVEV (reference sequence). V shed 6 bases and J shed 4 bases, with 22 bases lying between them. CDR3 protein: CASRSTIQTGGYNSPLHF. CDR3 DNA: TGTGCCAGCAGAAGCACCATTCAGACAGGAGGATATAATTCACCCCTCCACTTT.

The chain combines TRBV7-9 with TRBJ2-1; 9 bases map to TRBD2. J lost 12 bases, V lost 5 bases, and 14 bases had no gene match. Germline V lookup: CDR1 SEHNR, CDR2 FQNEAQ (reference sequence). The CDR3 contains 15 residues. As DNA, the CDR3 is TGTGCCAGCAGCCCCATAGGGTCTAGCGGGACGCCGCAGTTCTTC. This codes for CASSPIGSSGTPQFF.

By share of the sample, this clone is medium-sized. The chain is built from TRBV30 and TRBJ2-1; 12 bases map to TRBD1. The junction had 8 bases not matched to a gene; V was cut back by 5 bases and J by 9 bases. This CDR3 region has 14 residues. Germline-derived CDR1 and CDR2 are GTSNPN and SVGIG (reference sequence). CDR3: CAWGPGTGGFEQFF. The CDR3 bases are TGTGCCTGGGGGCCCGGGACAGGGGGCTTTGAGCAGTTCTTC.

CDR3 loop: CASSQTSAQFVGDTQYF. The CDR3 DNA reads TGCGCCAGCAGCCAAACTTCAGCCCAATTCGTCGGAGATACGCAGTATTTT. The chain couples TRBV4-1 to TRBJ2-3; D remains unclear. Between the trimmed V and J ends, which lost 2 bases and 5 bases, there was a span of 20 bases. This CDR3 has 17 amino acids. Germline loops: CDR1 MGHRA, CDR2 YSYEKL.

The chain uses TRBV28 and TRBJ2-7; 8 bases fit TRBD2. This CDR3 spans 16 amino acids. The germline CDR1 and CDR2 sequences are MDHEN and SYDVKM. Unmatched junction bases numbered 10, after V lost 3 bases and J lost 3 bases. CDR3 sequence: CASSLVLSSGSYEQYF. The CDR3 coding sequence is TGTGCCAGCAGTTTGGTCTTATCGAGCGGGAGCTACGAGCAGTACTTC.

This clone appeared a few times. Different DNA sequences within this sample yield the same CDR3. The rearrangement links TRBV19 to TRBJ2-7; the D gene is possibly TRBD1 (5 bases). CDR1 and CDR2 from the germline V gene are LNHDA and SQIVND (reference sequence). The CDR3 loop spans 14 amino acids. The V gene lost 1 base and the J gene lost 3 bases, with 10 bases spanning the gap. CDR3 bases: TGTGCCAGTAGTATAGGTCAGGGTGGCTACGAGCAGTACTTC. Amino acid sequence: CASSIGQGGYEQYF.

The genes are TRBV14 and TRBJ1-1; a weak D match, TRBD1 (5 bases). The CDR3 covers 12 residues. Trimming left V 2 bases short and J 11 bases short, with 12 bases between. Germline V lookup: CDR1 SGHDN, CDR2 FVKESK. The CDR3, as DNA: TGTGCCAGCAGCCAAACGTACCGGGACGCTTTCTTT. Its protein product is CASSQTYRDAFF.

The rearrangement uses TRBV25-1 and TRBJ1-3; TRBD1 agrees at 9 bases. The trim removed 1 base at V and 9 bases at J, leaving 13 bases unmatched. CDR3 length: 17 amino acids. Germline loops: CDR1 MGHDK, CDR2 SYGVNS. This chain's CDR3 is CASSEWGTGIPLGTIYF. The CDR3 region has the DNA TGTGCCAGCAGTGAATGGGGGACAGGGATCCCACTAGGCACCATATATTTT.

The CDR3 is CASSDSISYEQYF. CDR3 nucleotide sequence: TGTGCCAGCTCAGACAGCATCTCCTACGAGCAGTACTTC. The chain is built from TRBV18 and TRBJ2-7; D perhaps matches TRBD1 (5 bases). Germline CDR1 KGHSH, CDR2 LQKENI. The CDR3 covers 13 residues. Trimming took off 5 bases at V and 0 bases at J, with 8 bases between the two ends.

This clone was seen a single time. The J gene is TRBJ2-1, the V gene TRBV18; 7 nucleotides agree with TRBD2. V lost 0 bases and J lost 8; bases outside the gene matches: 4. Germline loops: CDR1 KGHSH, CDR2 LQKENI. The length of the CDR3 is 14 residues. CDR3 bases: TGTGCCAGCTCACCACCTATAGCGGGCCATGAGCAGTTCTTC. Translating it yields CASSPPIAGHEQFF.

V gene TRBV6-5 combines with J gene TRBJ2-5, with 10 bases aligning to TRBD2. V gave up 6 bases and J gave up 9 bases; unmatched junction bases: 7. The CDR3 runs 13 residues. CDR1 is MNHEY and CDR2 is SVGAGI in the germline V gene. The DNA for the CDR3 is TGTGCCAGCAGCACTAGCGGGGCCGGGGCCCAGTACTTC. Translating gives CASSTSGAGAQYF.

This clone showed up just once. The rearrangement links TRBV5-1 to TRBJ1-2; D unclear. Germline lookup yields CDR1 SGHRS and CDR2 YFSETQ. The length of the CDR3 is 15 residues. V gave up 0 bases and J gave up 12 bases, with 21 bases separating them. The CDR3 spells CASSLGTVSPSGDTF. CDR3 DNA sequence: TGCGCCAGCAGCTTGGGGACCGTCTCACCCAGCGGAGACACCTTC.

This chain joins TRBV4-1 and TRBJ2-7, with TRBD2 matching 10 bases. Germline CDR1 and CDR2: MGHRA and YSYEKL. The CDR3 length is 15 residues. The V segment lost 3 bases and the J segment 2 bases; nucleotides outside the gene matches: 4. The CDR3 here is CASSHSGLATYEQYF. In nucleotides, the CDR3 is TGCGCCAGCAGCCATTCGGGACTAGCGACCTACGAGCAGTACTTC.

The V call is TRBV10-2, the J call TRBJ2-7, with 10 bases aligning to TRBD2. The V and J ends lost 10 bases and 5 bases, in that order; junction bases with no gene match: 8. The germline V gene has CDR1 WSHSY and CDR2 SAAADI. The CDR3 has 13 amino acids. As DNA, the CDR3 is TGCGCCACTAGCGGGAGTCGCATAAACGAGCAGTACTTC. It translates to CATSGSRINEQYF.

CDR3 protein: CASSLEARGGETQYF. Written as DNA, the CDR3 is TGCGCCAGCAGCTTGGAAGCCAGGGGTGGAGAGACCCAGTACTTC. The rearrangement links TRBV5-1 to TRBJ2-5, with a possible D match to TRBD1 (6 bases). Germline CDR1 SGHRS, CDR2 YFSETQ. The CDR3 runs 15 residues. The V gene lost 0 bases and the J gene lost 4 bases, with 13 bases spanning the gap.

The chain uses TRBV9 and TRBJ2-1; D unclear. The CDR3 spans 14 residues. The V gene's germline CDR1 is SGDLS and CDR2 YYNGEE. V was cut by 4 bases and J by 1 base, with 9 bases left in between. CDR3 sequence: CASSYSSSYNEQFF. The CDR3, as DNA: TGTGCCAGCAGCTATTCCTCTTCCTACAATGAGCAGTTCTTC.

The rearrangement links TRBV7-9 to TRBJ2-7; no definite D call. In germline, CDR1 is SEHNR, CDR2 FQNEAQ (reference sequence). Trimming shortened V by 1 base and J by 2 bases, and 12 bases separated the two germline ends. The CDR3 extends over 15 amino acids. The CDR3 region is CASSLGVGPTYEQYF. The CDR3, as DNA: TGTGCCAGCAGCTTAGGCGTAGGGCCTACCTACGAGCAGTACTTC. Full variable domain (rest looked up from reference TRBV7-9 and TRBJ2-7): DTGVSQNPRHKITKRGQNVTFRCDPISEHNRLYWYRQTLGQGPEFLTYFQNEAQLEKSRLLSDRFSAERPKGSFSTLEIQRTEQGDSAMYLCASSLGVGPTYEQYFGPGTRLTVT.

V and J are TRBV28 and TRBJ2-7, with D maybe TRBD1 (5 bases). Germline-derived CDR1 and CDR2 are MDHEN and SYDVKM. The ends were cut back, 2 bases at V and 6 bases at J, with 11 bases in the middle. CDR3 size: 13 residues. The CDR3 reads CASSLKGPGEQYF. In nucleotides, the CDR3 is TGTGCCAGCAGTTTAAAGGGGCCAGGCGAGCAGTACTTC.

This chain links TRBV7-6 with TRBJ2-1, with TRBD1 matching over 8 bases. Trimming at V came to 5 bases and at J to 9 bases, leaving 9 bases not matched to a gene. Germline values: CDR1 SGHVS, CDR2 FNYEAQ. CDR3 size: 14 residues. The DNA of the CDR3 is TGTGCCAGCAGCCCCAGACAGGGGCCCGCTGAGCAGTTCTTC. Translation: CASSPRQGPAEQFF.

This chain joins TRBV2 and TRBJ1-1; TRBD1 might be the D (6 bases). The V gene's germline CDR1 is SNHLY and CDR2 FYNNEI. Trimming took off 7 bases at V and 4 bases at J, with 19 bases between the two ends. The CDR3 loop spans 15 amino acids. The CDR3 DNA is TGTGCCAGCACCGGGGGCGGGGGGGGGATCACTGAAGCTTTCTTT. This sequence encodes CASTGGGGGITEAFF.

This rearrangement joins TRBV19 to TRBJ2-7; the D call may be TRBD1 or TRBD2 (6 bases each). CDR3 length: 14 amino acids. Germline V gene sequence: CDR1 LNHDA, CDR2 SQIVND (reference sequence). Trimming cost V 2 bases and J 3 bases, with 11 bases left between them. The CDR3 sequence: CASSIKGGGYEQYF. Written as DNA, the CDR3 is TGTGCCAGTAGTATAAAGGGGGGTGGCTACGAGCAGTACTTC.

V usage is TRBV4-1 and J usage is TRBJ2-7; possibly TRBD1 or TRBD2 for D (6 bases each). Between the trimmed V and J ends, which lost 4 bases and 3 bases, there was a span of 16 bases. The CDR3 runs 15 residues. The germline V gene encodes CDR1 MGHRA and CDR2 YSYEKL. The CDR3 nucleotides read TGCGCCAGCAGCCCCCCTACCGGAGGGGGCTACGAGCAGTACTTC. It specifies CASSPPTGGGYEQYF.

CDR3 sequence (DNA): TGTGCTAGTGGTTTGGGGAGATACACTGAAGCTTTCTTT. Translating it yields CASGLGRYTEAFF. The rearrangement links TRBV12-5 to TRBJ1-1; D is unresolved. The germline V gene has CDR1 LGHNT and CDR2 FRNRAP. This CDR3 comprises 13 residues. With 1 base removed from V and 3 bases from J, the gap between germline ends came to 6 bases.

The CDR3 DNA is TGTGCCAGCAGTAATCTTCGTAGGGCGGATCTCGATACGCAGTATTTT. This encodes CASSNLRRADLDTQYF. This chain joins TRBV6-6 and TRBJ2-3; D unclear. V gave up 5 bases and J gave up 6 bases, with 21 bases separating them. The CDR3 runs 16 residues. Per the germline V gene, CDR1 is MNHNY and CDR2 is SVGAGI (reference sequence).

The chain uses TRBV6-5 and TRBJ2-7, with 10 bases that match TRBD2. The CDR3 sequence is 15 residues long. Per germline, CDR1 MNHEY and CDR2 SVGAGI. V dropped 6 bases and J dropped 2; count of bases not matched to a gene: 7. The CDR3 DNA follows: TGTGCCAGCAGCCCCGGGACTAGCGCGACCTACGAGCAGTACTTC. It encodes CASSPGTSATYEQYF.